This T cell receptor beta chain was sequenced for a study of breast tumors, draining lymph nodes, adjacent tissues. The study's findings and limits: Luminal-like breast cancer showed significantly greater tumor-nontumor repertoire similarity than basal-like breast cancer did. Tumor repertoires ranked between lymph nodes and nontumor tissue in diversity, with V and J gene preferences.

The CDR3 has 16 amino acids. V lost 9 bases to trimming and J lost 7 bases; unmatched junction nucleotides: 15. Breast cancer patients provided tissue from their axillary draining lymph nodes. As concerns this clonotype: Its target is not known.

TCRdb passed the multiplex PCR reads through MiXCR, listing each CDR3 protein once. This sample has 200,000 or so distinct CDR3 sequences, with approximately 33% found just once. The sample was axillary lymph node tissue. The source of this sequence is a female donor with breast cancer. Some clones in this sample may be carry-over from other donors' samples. V gene TRBV12-3 or TRBV12-4 combines with J gene TRBJ1-4; the match to TRBD1 covers 9 bases. The DNA for the CDR3 is TGTGCCAGTGGTTGCCTACCGGGACAGGGAGGTGAAAAACTGTTTTTT. Amino acid sequence: CASGCLPGQGGEKLFF.